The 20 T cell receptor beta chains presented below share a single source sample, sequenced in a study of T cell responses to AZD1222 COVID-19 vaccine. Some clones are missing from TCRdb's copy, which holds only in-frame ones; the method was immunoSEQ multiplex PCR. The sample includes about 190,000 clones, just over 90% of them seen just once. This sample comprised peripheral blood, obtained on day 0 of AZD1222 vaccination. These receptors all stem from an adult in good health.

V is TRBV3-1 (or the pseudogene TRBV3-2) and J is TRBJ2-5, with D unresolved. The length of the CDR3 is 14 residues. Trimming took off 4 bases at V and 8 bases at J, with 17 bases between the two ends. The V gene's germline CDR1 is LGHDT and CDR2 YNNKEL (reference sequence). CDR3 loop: CASSPDHRKFTQYF. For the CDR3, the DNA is TGTGCCAGCAGCCCTGACCATCGAAAGTTCACCCAGTACTTC.

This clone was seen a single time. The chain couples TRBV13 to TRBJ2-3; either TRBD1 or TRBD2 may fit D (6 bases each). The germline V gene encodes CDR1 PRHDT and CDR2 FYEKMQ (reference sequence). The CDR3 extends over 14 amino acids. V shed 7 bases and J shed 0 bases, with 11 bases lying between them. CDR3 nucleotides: TGTGCCAGCAAAAGGGGGGCTAGCACAGATACGCAGTATTTT. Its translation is CASKRGASTDTQYF.

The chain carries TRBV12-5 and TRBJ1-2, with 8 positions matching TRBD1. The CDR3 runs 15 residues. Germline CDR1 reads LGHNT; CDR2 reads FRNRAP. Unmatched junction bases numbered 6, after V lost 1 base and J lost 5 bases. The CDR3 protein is CASGLGQGAGYGYTF. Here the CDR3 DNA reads TGTGCTAGTGGTTTGGGGCAGGGGGCGGGGTATGGCTACACCTTC.

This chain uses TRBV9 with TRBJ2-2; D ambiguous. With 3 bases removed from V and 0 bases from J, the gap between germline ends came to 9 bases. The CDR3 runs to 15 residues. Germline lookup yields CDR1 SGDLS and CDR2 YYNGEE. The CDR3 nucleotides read TGTGCCAGCAGCGCCACCTGGACGAACACCGGGGAGCTGTTTTTT. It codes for CASSATWTNTGELFF.

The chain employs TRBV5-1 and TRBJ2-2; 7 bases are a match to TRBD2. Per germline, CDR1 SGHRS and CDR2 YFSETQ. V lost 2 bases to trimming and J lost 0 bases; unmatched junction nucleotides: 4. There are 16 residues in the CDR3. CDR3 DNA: TGCGCCAGCAGCTTACGTGGGAGGGCGAACACCGGGGAGCTGTTTTTT. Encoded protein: CASSLRGRANTGELFF.

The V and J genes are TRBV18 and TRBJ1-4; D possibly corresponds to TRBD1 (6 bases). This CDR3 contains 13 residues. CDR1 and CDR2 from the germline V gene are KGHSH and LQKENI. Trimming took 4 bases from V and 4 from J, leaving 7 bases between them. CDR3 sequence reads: CASSRGGNEKLFF. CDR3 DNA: TGTGCCAGCTCACGAGGGGGTAATGAAAAACTGTTTTTT. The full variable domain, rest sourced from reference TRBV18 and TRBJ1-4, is NAGVMQNPRHLVRRRGQEARLRCSPMKGHSHVYWYRQLPEEGLKFMVYLQKENIIDESGMPKERFSAEFPKEGPSILRIQQVVRGDSAAYFCASSRGGNEKLFFGSGTQLSVL.

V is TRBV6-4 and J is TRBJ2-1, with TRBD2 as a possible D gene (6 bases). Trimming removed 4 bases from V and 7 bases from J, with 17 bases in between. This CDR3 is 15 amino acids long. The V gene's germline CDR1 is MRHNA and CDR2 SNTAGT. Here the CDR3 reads CASSAEGDSGNEQFF. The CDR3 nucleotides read TGTGCCAGCAGTGCCGAAGGGGACTCCGGGAATGAGCAGTTCTTC.

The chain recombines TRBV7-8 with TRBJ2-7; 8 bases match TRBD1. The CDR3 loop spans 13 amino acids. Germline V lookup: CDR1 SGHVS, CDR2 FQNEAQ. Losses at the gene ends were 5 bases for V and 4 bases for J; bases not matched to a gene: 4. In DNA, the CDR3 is TGTGCCAGCAGCGCGGACAGGGTATACGAGCAGTACTTC. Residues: CASSADRVYEQYF.

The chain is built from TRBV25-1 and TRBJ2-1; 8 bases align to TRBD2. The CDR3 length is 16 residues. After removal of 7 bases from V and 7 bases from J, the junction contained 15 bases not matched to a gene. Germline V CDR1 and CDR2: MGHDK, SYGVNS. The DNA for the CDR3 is TGTGCCAGCACCCCCCGGGGAGCGGGAGTGTTGAATGAGCAGTTCTTC. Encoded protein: CASTPRGAGVLNEQFF.

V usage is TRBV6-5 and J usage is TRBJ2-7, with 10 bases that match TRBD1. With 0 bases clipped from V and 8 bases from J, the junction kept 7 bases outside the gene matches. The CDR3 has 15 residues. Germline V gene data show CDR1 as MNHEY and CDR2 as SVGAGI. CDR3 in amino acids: CASSYSLTGGNKQYF. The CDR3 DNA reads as TGTGCCAGCAGTTACTCGTTGACAGGGGGCAATAAGCAGTACTTC.

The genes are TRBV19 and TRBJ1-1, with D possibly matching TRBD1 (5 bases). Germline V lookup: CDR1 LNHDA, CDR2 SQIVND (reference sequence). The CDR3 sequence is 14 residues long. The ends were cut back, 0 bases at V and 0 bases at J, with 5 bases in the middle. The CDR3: CASSIDRVNTEAFF. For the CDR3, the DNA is TGTGCCAGTAGTATAGACAGGGTGAACACTGAAGCTTTCTTT.

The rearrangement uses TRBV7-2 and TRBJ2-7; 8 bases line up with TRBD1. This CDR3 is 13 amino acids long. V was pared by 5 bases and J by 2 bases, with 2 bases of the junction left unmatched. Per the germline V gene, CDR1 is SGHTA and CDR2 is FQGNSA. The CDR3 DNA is TGTGCCAGCAGCCGGACAGGGCCCTACGAGCAGTACTTC. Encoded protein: CASSRTGPYEQYF.

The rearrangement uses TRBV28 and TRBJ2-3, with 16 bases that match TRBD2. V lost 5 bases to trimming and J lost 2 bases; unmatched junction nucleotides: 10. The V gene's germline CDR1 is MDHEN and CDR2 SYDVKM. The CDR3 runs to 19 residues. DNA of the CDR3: TGTGCCAGCAGTCCCTGGGGACTAGCGGGAGGGGCAAACACAGATACGCAGTATTTT. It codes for CASSPWGLAGGANTDTQYF.

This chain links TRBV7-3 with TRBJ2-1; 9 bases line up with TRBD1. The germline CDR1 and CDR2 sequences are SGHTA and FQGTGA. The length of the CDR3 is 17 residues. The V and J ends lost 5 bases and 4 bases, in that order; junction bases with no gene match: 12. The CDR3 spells CASSPTSGTGNYNEQFF. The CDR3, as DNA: TGTGCCAGCAGCCCAACTTCCGGGACAGGGAATTACAATGAGCAGTTCTTC. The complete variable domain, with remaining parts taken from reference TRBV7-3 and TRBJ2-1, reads GAGVSQTPSNKVTEKGKYVELRCDPISGHTALYWYRQSLGQGPEFLIYFQGTGAADDSGLPNDRFFAVRPEGSVSTLKIQRTERGDSAVYLCASSPTSGTGNYNEQFFGPGTRLTVL.

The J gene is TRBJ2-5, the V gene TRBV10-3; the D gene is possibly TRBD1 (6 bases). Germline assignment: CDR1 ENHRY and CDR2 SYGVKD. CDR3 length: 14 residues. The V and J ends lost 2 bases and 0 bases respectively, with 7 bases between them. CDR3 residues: CAISEGGNQETQYF. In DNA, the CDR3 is TGTGCCATCAGTGAGGGGGGCAACCAAGAGACCCAGTACTTC.

Here the CDR3 DNA reads TGTGCCAGCAGCTTGGGGTGGACCGCTAATCAGCCCCAGCATTTT. This gives the protein CASSLGWTANQPQHF. This chain connects TRBV5-5 to TRBJ1-5, with D uncertain. Per germline, CDR1 SGHKS and CDR2 YYEKEE (reference sequence). This CDR3 region has 15 residues. V lost 0 bases and J lost 4, with 11 bases in between. The full variable domain, with the rest looked up from reference TRBV5-5 and TRBJ1-5, is DAGVTQSPTHLIKTRGQQVTLRCSPISGHKSVSWYQQVLGQGPQFIFQYYEKEERGRGNFPDRFSARQFPNYSSELNVNALLLGDSALYLCASSLGWTANQPQHFGDGTRLSIL.

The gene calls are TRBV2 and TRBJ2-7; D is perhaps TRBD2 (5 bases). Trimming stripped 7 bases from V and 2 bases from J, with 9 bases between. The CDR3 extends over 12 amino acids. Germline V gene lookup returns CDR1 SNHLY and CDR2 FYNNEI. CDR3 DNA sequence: TGTGCCAGCAAAGCGGCAACCTACGAGCAGTACTTC. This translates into CASKAATYEQYF.

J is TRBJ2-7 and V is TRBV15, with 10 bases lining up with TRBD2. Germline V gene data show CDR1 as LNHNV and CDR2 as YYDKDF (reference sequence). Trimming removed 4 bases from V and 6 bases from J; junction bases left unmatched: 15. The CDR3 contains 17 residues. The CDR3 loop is CATSTPGGSSGRGEQYF. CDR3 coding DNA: TGTGCCACCAGCACACCGGGGGGATCTAGCGGGAGAGGCGAGCAGTACTTC.

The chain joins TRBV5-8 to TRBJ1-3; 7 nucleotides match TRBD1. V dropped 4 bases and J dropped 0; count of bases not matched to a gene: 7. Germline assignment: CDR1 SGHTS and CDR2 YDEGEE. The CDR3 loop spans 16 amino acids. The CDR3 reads CASSLRGDSSGNTIYF. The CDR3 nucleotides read TGTGCCAGCAGCCTAAGGGGGGACAGCTCTGGAAACACCATATATTTT.

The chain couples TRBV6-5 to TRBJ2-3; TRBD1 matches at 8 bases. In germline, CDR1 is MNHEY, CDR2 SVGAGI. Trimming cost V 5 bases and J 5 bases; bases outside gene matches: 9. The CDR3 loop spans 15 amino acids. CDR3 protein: CASSPGPGQEDTQYF. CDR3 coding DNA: TGTGCCAGCAGTCCCGGACCGGGACAGGAAGATACGCAGTATTTT.